A single sample gave rise to the 4 T cell receptor beta chains below, sequenced in a study of graft-versus-host responses after intestinal transplantation. Using immunoSEQ multiplex PCR, the repertoire was profiled, and TCRdb retains in-frame clones only, with some absent. Of tens of thousands of clones detected, nearly 90% appear once; the ten largest clones hold less than 4.5%. No antigen is known for these receptors. Source: unstimulated CD8+ T cells sorted from spleen or lymph node cells, taken before transplant. The receptors derive from a human donor who was the organ donor for an intestinal transplant.

The gene calls are TRBV5-1 and TRBJ2-5; a weak D match, TRBD1 (5 bases). The germline V gene encodes CDR1 SGHRS and CDR2 YFSETQ. This CDR3 is built from 15 residues. Between the trimmed V and J ends, which lost 0 bases and 5 bases, there was a span of 14 bases. CDR3 sequence: CASSLEWGTEETQYF. The CDR3 region has the DNA TGCGCCAGCAGCTTGGAGTGGGGCACGGAGGAGACCCAGTACTTC. The variable domain in full, with the rest retrieved from reference TRBV5-1 and TRBJ2-5, is KAGVTQTPRYLIKTRGQQVTLSCSPISGHRSVSWYQQTPGQGLQFLFEYFSETQRNKGNFPGRFSGRQFSNSRSEMNVSTLELGDSALYLCASSLEWGTEETQYFGPGTRLLVL.

This clone was seen a few times. This chain uses TRBV7-6 with TRBJ2-1, with 8 bases lining up with TRBD1. V lost 5 bases to trimming and J lost 5 bases; unmatched junction nucleotides: 17. CDR1 and CDR2 (germline): SGHVS, FNYEAQ. The CDR3 spans 18 residues. The CDR3 is CASSPTNYQGAGDNEQFF. The CDR3 DNA reads as TGTGCCAGCAGCCCAACCAATTACCAGGGGGCAGGGGACAATGAGCAGTTCTTC. Variable domain in full (rest from reference TRBV7-6 and TRBJ2-1): GAGVSQSPRYKVTKRGQDVALRCDPISGHVSLYWYRQALGQGPEFLTYFNYEAQQDKSGLPNDRFSAERPEGSISTLTIQRTEQRDSAMYRCASSPTNYQGAGDNEQFFGPGTRLTVL.

For the CDR3, the DNA is TGCGCCAGCAGCTTGGGTCTAGCGGCGCCACAAGAGACCCAGTACTTC. Translated, it gives CASSLGLAAPQETQYF. The genes are TRBV5-1 and TRBJ2-5, with 7 bases lining up with TRBD2. Germline V gene sequence: CDR1 SGHRS, CDR2 YFSETQ. The CDR3 contains 16 residues. V shed 0 bases and J 2 bases; nucleotides not matched to a gene: 7.

The gene calls are TRBV19 and TRBJ2-3, with D tentatively TRBD2 (6 bases). The ends were cut back, 7 bases at V and 6 bases at J, with 23 bases in the middle. Germline lookup yields CDR1 LNHDA and CDR2 SQIVND (reference sequence). This CDR3 comprises 16 residues. The CDR3 nucleotides read TGTGCCAGTAAGTTATTATTAGCGGCCTATTGGGATACGCAGTATTTT. Translating gives CASKLLLAAYWDTQYF.